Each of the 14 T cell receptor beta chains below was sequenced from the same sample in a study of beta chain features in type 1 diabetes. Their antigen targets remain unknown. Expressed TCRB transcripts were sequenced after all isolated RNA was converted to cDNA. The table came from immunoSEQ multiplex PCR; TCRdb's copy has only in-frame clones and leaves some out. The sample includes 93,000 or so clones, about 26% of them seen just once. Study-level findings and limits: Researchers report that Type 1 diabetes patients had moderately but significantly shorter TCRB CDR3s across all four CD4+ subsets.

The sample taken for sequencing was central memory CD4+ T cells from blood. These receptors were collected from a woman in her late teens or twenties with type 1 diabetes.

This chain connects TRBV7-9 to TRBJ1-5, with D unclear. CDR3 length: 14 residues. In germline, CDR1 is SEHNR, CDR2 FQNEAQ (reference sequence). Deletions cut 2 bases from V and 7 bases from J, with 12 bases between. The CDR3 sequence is CASSLSGGRQPQHF. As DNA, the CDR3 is TGTGCCAGCAGCTTATCGGGAGGGCGCCAGCCCCAGCATTTT.

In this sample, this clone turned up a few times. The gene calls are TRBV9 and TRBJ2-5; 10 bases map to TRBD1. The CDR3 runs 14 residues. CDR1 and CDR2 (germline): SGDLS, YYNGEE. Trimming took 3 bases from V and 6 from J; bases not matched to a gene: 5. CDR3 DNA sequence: TGTGCCAGCAGCGAAGGGACAGGGGTCCAGACCCAGTACTTC. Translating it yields CASSEGTGVQTQYF.

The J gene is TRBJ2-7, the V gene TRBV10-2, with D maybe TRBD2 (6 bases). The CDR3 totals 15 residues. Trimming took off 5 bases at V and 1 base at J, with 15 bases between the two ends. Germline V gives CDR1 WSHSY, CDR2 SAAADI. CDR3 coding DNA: TGCGCCAGCAGTTCGGGGGACCAAGGATCCTACGAGCAGTACGTC. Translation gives CASSSGDQGSYEQYV.

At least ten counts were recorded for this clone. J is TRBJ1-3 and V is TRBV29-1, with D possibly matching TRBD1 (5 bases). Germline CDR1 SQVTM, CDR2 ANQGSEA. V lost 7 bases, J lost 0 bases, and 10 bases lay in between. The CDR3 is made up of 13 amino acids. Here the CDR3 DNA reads TGCAGCGCCCCAGGGTCCTCTGGAAACACCATATATTTT. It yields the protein CSAPGSSGNTIYF.

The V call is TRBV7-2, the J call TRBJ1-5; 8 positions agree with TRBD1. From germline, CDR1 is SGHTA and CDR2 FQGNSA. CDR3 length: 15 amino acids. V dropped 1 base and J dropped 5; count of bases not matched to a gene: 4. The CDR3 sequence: CASSLGTGWDQPQHF. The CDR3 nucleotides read TGTGCCAGCAGCTTAGGGACAGGGTGGGATCAGCCCCAGCATTTT.

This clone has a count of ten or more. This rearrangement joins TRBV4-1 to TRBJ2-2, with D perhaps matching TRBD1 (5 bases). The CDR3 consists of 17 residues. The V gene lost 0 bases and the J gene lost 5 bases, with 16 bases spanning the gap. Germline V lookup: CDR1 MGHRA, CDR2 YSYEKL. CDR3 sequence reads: CASSQEVLRDLTGELFF. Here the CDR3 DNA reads TGCGCCAGCAGCCAAGAGGTCCTCAGGGATCTGACCGGGGAGCTGTTTTTT.

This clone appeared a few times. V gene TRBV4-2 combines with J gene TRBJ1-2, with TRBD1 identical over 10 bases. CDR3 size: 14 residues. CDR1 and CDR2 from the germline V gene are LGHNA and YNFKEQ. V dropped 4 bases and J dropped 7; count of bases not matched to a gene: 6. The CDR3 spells CASSRGTGDTGYTF. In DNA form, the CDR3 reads TGTGCCAGCAGCCGCGGGACAGGGGATACTGGCTACACCTTC.

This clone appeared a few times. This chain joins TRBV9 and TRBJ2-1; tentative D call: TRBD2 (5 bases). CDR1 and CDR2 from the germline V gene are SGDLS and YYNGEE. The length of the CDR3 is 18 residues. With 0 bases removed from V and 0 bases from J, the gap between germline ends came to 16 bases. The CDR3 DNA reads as TGTGCCAGCAGCGTAGCCCCGGACGAGGGCGCCTCCTACAATGAGCAGTTCTTC. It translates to CASSVAPDEGASYNEQFF.

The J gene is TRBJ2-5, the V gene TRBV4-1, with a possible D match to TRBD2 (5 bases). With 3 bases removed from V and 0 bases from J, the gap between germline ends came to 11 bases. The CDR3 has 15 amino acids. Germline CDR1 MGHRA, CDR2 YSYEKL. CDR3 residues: CASSQAGLNQETQYF. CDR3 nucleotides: TGCGCCAGCAGCCAGGCAGGACTCAACCAAGAGACCCAGTACTTC.

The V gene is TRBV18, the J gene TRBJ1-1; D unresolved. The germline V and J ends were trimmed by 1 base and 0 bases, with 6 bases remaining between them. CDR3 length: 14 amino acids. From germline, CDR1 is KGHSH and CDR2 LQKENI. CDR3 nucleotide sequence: TGTGCCAGCTCACCACGGGCTCTGAACACTGAAGCTTTCTTT. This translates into CASSPRALNTEAFF.

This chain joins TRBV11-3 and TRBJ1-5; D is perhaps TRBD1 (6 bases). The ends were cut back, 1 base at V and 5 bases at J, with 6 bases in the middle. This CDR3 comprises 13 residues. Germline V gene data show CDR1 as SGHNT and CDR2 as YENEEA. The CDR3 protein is CASSLGTDQPQHF. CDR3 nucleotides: TGTGCCAGCAGCTTAGGGACAGATCAGCCCCAGCATTTT.

The CDR3 DNA is TGTGCCAGCTCAGATAACAGGGATCAGCAGTACTTC. This gives the protein CASSDNRDQQYF. The genes are TRBV18 and TRBJ2-7, with D tentatively TRBD1 (6 bases). Looked up from germline, CDR1 is KGHSH and CDR2 is LQKENI. V dropped 5 bases and J dropped 8 bases, with 13 bases sitting between them. This CDR3 is 12 amino acids long. The variable domain in full, with the rest retrieved from reference TRBV18 and TRBJ2-7, is NAGVMQNPRHLVRRRGQEARLRCSPMKGHSHVYWYRQLPEEGLKFMVYLQKENIIDESGMPKERFSAEFPKEGPSILRIQQVVRGDSAAYFCASSDNRDQQYFGPGTRLTVT.

CDR3 coding DNA: TGTGCCAGCAGAGAGGGTAGCACTGAAGCTTTCTTT. It yields the protein CASREGSTEAFF. The chain employs TRBV6-1 and TRBJ1-1; D ambiguous. The CDR3 contains 12 residues. Trimming removed 6 bases at V and 4 bases at J, with 9 bases between. Germline V gives CDR1 MNHNS, CDR2 SASEGT.

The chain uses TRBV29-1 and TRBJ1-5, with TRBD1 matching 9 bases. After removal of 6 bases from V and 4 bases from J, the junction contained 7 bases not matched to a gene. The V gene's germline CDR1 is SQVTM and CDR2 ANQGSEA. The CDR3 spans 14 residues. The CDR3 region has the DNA TGCAGCGTAAGGGGACAGGGTCTAAATCAGCCCCAGCATTTT. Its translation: CSVRGQGLNQPQHF.